This TCR beta chain appears in the sequencing data of a study of Ad26.COV2.S vaccination and SARS-CoV-2 variants. The overall study: A COV1001 Ad26.COV2.S trial-arm participant provided the sample.

Per the germline V gene, CDR1 is SQVTM and CDR2 is ANQGSEA. Trimming pared 6 bases from V and 2 bases from J, leaving 13 bases between. The CDR3 is 13 amino acids. Stated treatment: 15 to 20 received Ad26.COV2.S at low or high dose, single or two shots; 5 received placebo; per-sample allocation not given. Sampling happened 63 days after the first vaccine or placebo injection. Profiled with immunoSEQ multiplex PCR; TCRdb holds only in-frame clones, not every one. The data hold roughly 300,000 clones, with approximately 86% observed a single time. The gene calls are TRBV29-1 and TRBJ1-2, with D possibly being TRBD1 (5 bases). Sequenced material: peripheral blood, taken in a trial of Ad26.COV2.S vaccine versus placebo. The receptor's source is a person between 18 and 65 years old who received the Ad26.COV2.S COVID-19 vaccine or a placebo. The CDR3 DNA follows: TGCAGCGTGGATCCAGGGTCCAACTATGGCTACACCTTC. It translates to CSVDPGSNYGYTF.